Following are 6 T cell receptor beta chains from one sample sequenced in a study of T-cell reconstitution after alpha-beta-depleted transplantation in children. Unique molecular identifiers were built into the TCRbeta library. TCRdb reprocessed the PCR reads with MiXCR, giving one entry per CDR3 protein. The repertoire holds over 45,000 distinct CDR3 sequences, with 40% to 55% as singletons. Sequenced material: PBMCs, mostly from graft donor cells, taken 360 days after TCRalphabeta/CD19-depleted stem cell transplant. The receptors were gathered from a male patient between 10 and 17 years old who had a stem cell transplant for acute lymphoblastic leukemia, so the T cells may come from the graft donor.

This clonotype came up once. The chain has TRBV19 and TRBJ2-2; D remains ambiguous. V lost 4 bases to trimming and J lost 2 bases, with 5 bases between them. The CDR3 extends over 13 amino acids. The V gene's germline CDR1 is LNHDA and CDR2 SQIVND (reference sequence). CDR3 loop: CASSTVNTGELFF. In DNA form, the CDR3 reads TGTGCCAGTAGTACAGTTAACACCGGGGAGCTGTTTTTT.

This chain connects TRBV19 to TRBJ2-7; D is possibly TRBD1 (7 bases). V gave up 8 bases and J gave up 5 bases, with 16 bases separating them. Germline V CDR1 and CDR2: LNHDA, SQIVND (reference sequence). The CDR3 length is 13 residues. The CDR3 sequence is CASLDREVDEQYF. In DNA, the CDR3 is TGTGCCAGTCTCGACAGGGAGGTCGACGAGCAGTACTTC.

The chain links TRBV12-3 or TRBV12-4 to TRBJ2-3, with a weak D call TRBD1 (5 bases). This CDR3 has 15 amino acids. V lost 5 bases, J lost 7 bases, and 19 bases lay in between. The CDR3 protein is CASSTTRELHYTQYF. CDR3 bases: TGTGCCAGCAGTACAACCAGGGAACTGCACTATACGCAGTATTTT.

V is TRBV3-1 and J is TRBJ2-7, with TRBD1 identical over 9 bases. With V trimmed by 4 bases and J by 7 bases, 8 bases remained unmatched. The germline CDR1 and CDR2 sequences are LGHDT and YNNKEL (reference sequence). The CDR3 spans 14 residues. CDR3 bases: TGTGCCAGCAGCCTTCACCGGGACAGGGAAGAGCAGTACTTC. This encodes CASSLHRDREEQYF.

The chain combines TRBV10-3 with TRBJ2-5; D remains ambiguous. This CDR3 has 13 amino acids. The ends were cut back, 3 bases at V and 5 bases at J, with 10 bases in the middle. Germline V CDR1 and CDR2: ENHRY, SYGVKD. The CDR3 nucleotides read TGTGCCATCAGTGATGGTAGATGGGAGACCCAGTACTTC. Encoded protein: CAISDGRWETQYF.

This clonotype was seen only a few times. The chain has TRBV7-9 and TRBJ1-1; unclear D gene. Trimming removed 3 bases at V and 4 bases at J, with 6 bases between. This CDR3 is 12 amino acids long. Germline lookup yields CDR1 SEHNR and CDR2 FQNEAQ (reference sequence). CDR3 loop: CASSFAVTEAFF. The DNA for the CDR3 is TGTGCCAGCAGCTTCGCGGTCACTGAAGCTTTCTTT. The complete variable domain, with remaining parts taken from reference TRBV7-9 and TRBJ1-1, reads DTGVSQNPRHKITKRGQNVTFRCDPISEHNRLYWYRQTLGQGPEFLTYFQNEAQLEKSRLLSDRFSAERPKGSFSTLEIQRTEQGDSAMYLCASSFAVTEAFFGQGTRLTVV.